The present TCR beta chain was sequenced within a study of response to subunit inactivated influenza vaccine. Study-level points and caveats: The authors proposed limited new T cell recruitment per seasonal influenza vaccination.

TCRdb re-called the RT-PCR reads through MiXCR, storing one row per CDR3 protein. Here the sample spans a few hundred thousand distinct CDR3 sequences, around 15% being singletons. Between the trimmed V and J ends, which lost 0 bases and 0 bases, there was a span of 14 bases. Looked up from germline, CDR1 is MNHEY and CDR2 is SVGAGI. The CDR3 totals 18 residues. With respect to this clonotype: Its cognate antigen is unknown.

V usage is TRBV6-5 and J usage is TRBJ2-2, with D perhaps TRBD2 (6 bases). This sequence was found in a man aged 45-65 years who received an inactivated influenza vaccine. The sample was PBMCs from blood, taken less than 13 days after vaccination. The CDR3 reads CASSYSPLGTANTGELFF. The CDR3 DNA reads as TGTGCCAGCAGTTACTCCCCCTTGGGGACTGCGAACACCGGGGAGCTGTTTTTT.